This T cell receptor beta chain was captured in a study of CD8 T cells in ankylosing spondylitis. Points on this clonotype: Its specificity is unknown.

Study-level points and caveats: Several highly homologous variants made up a TCR beta motif that seemed to typify ankylosing spondylitis blood. Disease-linked clones bore a CD8+ phenotype and were relatively rare in peripheral blood.

Making the TCR beta libraries involved quantitative 5'-RACE with molecular barcodes. TCRdb reprocessed the 5' RACE reads via MiXCR and lists one record per CDR3 protein. This sample has around 94,000 distinct CDR3 sequences, with about 9% found just once. The CDR3 has 15 residues. Trimming removed 6 bases from V and 1 base from J; junction bases left unmatched: 4. Germline-derived CDR1 and CDR2 are SNHLY and FYNNEI. The gene calls are TRBV2 and TRBJ2-3, with 10 bases fitting TRBD1. The sequence derives from a male donor with ankylosing spondylitis. Sequencing input: blood, either unsorted or a sorted T cell fraction (not recorded which). Here the CDR3 reads CASSGDRGGTDTQYF. The CDR3 DNA follows: TGTGCCAGCAGCGGGGACAGGGGAGGCACAGATACGCAGTATTTT.